The 22 T cell receptor beta chains below were found in one sample sequenced in a study of response to subunit inactivated influenza vaccine. Using its own MiXCR run on the RT-PCR reads, TCRdb lists one record per CDR3 protein. The sample lists 500,000 to 750,000 distinct CDR3 sequences, 12% to 15% seen once, with around 10% in the top ten. The specimen comprised PBMCs from blood, sampled about 12 days after vaccination. The receptor set was obtained from a man aged 45-60 years who received an inactivated influenza vaccine.

This clonotype came up a few times. V usage is TRBV18 and J usage is TRBJ2-1; 8 bases fit TRBD2. J lost 9 bases, V lost 2 bases, and 6 bases had no gene match. Germline lookup yields CDR1 KGHSH and CDR2 LQKENI. The CDR3 consists of 14 residues. CDR3 in DNA: TGTGCCAGCTCACCAACCCTCGGGGGGGTTGAGCAGTTCTTC. It encodes CASSPTLGGVEQFF.

This clonotype showed up just once. CDR3 sequence: CASSSLAGGNEQFF. The CDR3 region has the DNA TGTGCCAGCAGCTCGCTAGCGGGGGGGAATGAGCAGTTCTTC. The chain links TRBV7-9 to TRBJ2-1; 12 bases agree with TRBD2. The CDR3 length is 14 residues. V shed 4 bases, J shed 7 bases, and the junction held 2 bases outside the gene matches. Germline V gene sequence: CDR1 SEHNR, CDR2 FQNEAQ (reference sequence).

This chain joins TRBV29-1 and TRBJ2-1; possibly TRBD1 for D (7 bases). Germline assignment: CDR1 SQVTM and CDR2 ANQGSEA. The V and J ends lost 7 bases and 0 bases respectively, with 13 bases between them. The CDR3 extends over 14 amino acids. The CDR3 region has the DNA TGCAGCGGCGGGACAGTCGCCTCCTACAATGAGCAGTTCTTC. As protein: CSGGTVASYNEQFF.

This clonotype turned up a few times. The chain has TRBV9 and TRBJ2-3, with no clear D. Germline lookup yields CDR1 SGDLS and CDR2 YYNGEE. V shed 2 bases and J shed 2 bases, with 9 bases lying between them. The CDR3 is made up of 14 amino acids. The CDR3 sequence is CASSVDQYTDTQYF. For the CDR3, the DNA is TGTGCCAGCAGCGTGGACCAGTACACAGATACGCAGTATTTT. Variable domain in full (rest from reference TRBV9 and TRBJ2-3): DSGVTQTPKHLITATGQRVTLRCSPRSGDLSVYWYQQSLDQGLQFLIQYYNGEERAKGNILERFSAQQFPDLHSELNLSSLELGDSALYFCASSVDQYTDTQYFGPGTRLTVL.

This clonotype has at least ten counts. The chain joins TRBV9 to TRBJ2-5; possible D gene TRBD2, 6 bases. V dropped 2 bases and J dropped 2 bases, with 10 bases sitting between them. This CDR3 contains 14 residues. Germline CDR1 is SGDLS and CDR2 is YYNGEE. The DNA of the CDR3 is TGTGCCAGCAGCGTCGGGACTCTACAAGAGACCCAGTACTTC. This codes for CASSVGTLQETQYF.

The chain recombines TRBV7-6 with TRBJ2-5, with a weak D call TRBD2 (5 bases). CDR3 length: 14 amino acids. Per the germline V gene, CDR1 is SGHVS and CDR2 is FNYEAQ. Trimming left V 0 bases short and J 10 bases short, with 15 bases between. The chain's CDR3 is CASSLADLAGDQYF. The DNA of the CDR3 is TGTGCCAGCAGCTTAGCGGATCTGGCCGGGGACCAGTACTTC. The variable domain in full, with the rest retrieved from reference TRBV7-6 and TRBJ2-5, is GAGVSQSPRYKVTKRGQDVALRCDPISGHVSLYWYRQALGQGPEFLTYFNYEAQQDKSGLPNDRFSAERPEGSISTLTIQRTEQRDSAMYRCASSLADLAGDQYFGPGTRLLVL.

This clonotype was counted only a few times. The chain combines TRBV27 with TRBJ2-7; 8 bases map to TRBD1. Germline assignment: CDR1 MNHEY and CDR2 SMNVEV (reference sequence). The CDR3 contains 16 residues. J gave up 2 bases and V 8 bases, and 14 bases lay outside the gene matches. DNA for the CDR3: TGTGCCAGCGGACAGGGACGTGGCGGGTCCACCTACGAGCAGTACTTC. Translated, it gives CASGQGRGGSTYEQYF.

Concerning this clonotype: This clone may be a read error of a much larger clone one base away. This rearrangement joins TRBV20-1 to TRBJ1-5, with D perhaps matching TRBD1 (6 bases). Germline V gives CDR1 DFQATT, CDR2 SNEGSKA (reference sequence). The CDR3 runs 12 residues. CDR3 coding DNA: TGCAGAGCTAGTAAGGGGGATCAGCCCCAGCATTTT. Translated, it gives CRASKGDQPQHF.

The table lists this clonotype with a few counts. The chain links TRBV11-2 to TRBJ2-3; 12 bases fit TRBD2. The CDR3 spans 18 residues. The V gene's germline CDR1 is SGHAT and CDR2 FQNNGV. V lost 4 bases and J lost 1; bases outside the gene matches: 9. The CDR3 spells CASSSSGLAGLGTDTQYF. In DNA form, the CDR3 reads TGTGCCAGCAGCTCCTCTGGACTAGCGGGATTGGGCACAGATACGCAGTATTTT.

At least ten counts were recorded for this clonotype. This chain's CDR3 is CASSYSIMGVNTGELFF. The CDR3, as DNA: TGTGCCAGCAGTTACTCGATAATGGGAGTTAACACCGGGGAGCTGTTTTTT. The chain links TRBV6-5 to TRBJ2-2; TRBD2 is a possible D gene (5 bases). The germline CDR1 and CDR2 sequences are MNHEY and SVGAGI. This CDR3 region has 17 residues. V was cut by 0 bases and J by 2 bases, with 13 bases left in between.

The V call is TRBV12-3 or TRBV12-4, the J call TRBJ2-1; TRBD2 agrees at 11 bases. The CDR3 loop spans 15 amino acids. V shed 6 bases, J shed 5 bases, and the junction held 6 bases outside the gene matches. Here the CDR3 DNA reads TGTGCCAGCAGGTATACTAGCGGGAGTGACAATGAGCAGTTCTTC. Translation gives CASRYTSGSDNEQFF.

The chain employs TRBV28 and TRBJ2-1, with 8 bases that match TRBD1. This CDR3 is built from 14 residues. CDR1 is MDHEN and CDR2 is SYDVKM in the germline V gene. J gave up 13 bases and V 5 bases, and 13 bases lay outside the gene matches. The CDR3 protein is CASSPGQGGPPQFF. Written as DNA, the CDR3 is TGTGCCAGCAGTCCTGGACAGGGCGGCCCCCCTCAGTTCTTC.

This clonotype came up a few times. The J gene is TRBJ2-7, the V gene TRBV7-6; D gene unclear. The V and J ends lost 5 bases and 0 bases respectively, with 17 bases between them. From germline, CDR1 is SGHVS and CDR2 FNYEAQ. The CDR3 is made up of 16 amino acids. The CDR3 nucleotides are TGTGCCAGCAGCCAGCAGGCAGACCTAAGCTCCTACGAGCAGTACTTC. Amino acid sequence: CASSQQADLSSYEQYF.

The chain recombines TRBV30 with TRBJ1-4; D gene uncertain. The CDR3 totals 13 residues. Trimming cost V 3 bases and J 8 bases, with 13 bases left between them. In germline, CDR1 is GTSNPN, CDR2 SVGIG (reference sequence). The CDR3 DNA is TGTGCCTGGAGATTTGGAGTTGGGGAAAAACTGTTTTTT. It translates to CAWRFGVGEKLFF.

In its sample, this clonotype was seen a few times. The chain is built from TRBV7-2 and TRBJ2-2; maybe TRBD1 (6 bases). V was cut by 4 bases and J by 6 bases, with 12 bases left in between. Germline V lookup: CDR1 SGHTA, CDR2 FQGNSA. The CDR3 is made up of 14 amino acids. The CDR3 nucleotides read TGTGCCAGCAGCTCATTACAGGGAGCCGGGGAGCTGTTTTTT. Encoded protein: CASSSLQGAGELFF.

This rearrangement joins TRBV5-5 to TRBJ2-5; possibly TRBD1 or TRBD2 for D (5 bases each). V gave up 3 bases and J gave up 4 bases, with 13 bases separating them. CDR1 SGHKS and CDR2 YYEKEE come from the germline V gene (reference sequence). The CDR3 has 14 residues. The CDR3 here is CASSWGPEGETQYF. The DNA for the CDR3 is TGTGCCAGCAGCTGGGGACCCGAGGGAGAGACCCAGTACTTC.

This clonotype was counted many times. The chain uses TRBV5-6 and TRBJ2-5, with TRBD2 as a possible D gene (6 bases). Trimming took off 4 bases at V and 5 bases at J, with 15 bases between the two ends. This CDR3 is built from 14 residues. The V gene's germline CDR1 is SGHDT and CDR2 YYEEEE. The CDR3 spells CASSPGLRTETQYF. CDR3 coding DNA: TGTGCCAGCAGCCCGGGACTTAGAACGGAGACCCAGTACTTC.

This clonotype was seen a few times. The CDR3 DNA reads as TGTGCCAGCAGCTTTGGTCCCGGGACGCAGTATTTT. It translates to CASSFGPGTQYF. The chain is built from TRBV5-6 and TRBJ2-3; unclear D gene. The V gene's germline CDR1 is SGHDT and CDR2 YYEEEE. Trimming stripped 2 bases from V and 9 bases from J, with 10 bases between. The CDR3 runs to 12 residues.

The chain employs TRBV20-1 and TRBJ2-7; D possibly corresponds to TRBD1 (6 bases). Trimming stripped 0 bases from V and 7 bases from J, with 10 bases between. The germline V gene encodes CDR1 DFQATT and CDR2 SNEGSKA (reference sequence). The CDR3 totals 12 residues. The CDR3: CSARDGGQEQYF. The CDR3 region has the DNA TGCAGTGCTAGAGATGGGGGCCAAGAGCAGTACTTC.

This clonotype was detected many times. The CDR3 DNA reads as TGCGCCAGCAGGACAGACTTCACAGATACGCAGTATTTT. Residues: CASRTDFTDTQYF. This sequence joins TRBV5-1 and TRBJ2-3; TRBD1 is a possible D gene (5 bases). Germline values: CDR1 SGHRS, CDR2 YFSETQ. The CDR3 is 13 residues long. Trimming cost V 5 bases and J 2 bases, with 9 bases left between them. Full variable domain (outside the CDR3, taken from reference TRBV5-1 and TRBJ2-3): KAGVTQTPRYLIKTRGQQVTLSCSPISGHRSVSWYQQTPGQGLQFLFEYFSETQRNKGNFPGRFSGRQFSNSRSEMNVSTLELGDSALYLCASRTDFTDTQYFGPGTRLTVL.

This rearrangement joins TRBV6-1 to TRBJ2-1; no clear D. CDR1 and CDR2 (germline): MNHNS, SASEGT. The length of the CDR3 is 16 residues. V dropped 6 bases and J dropped 4 bases, with 19 bases sitting between them. The CDR3 DNA sequence: TGTGCCAGCAGCCCGTTGGTGAGAAGACCGTACAATGAGCAGTTCTTC. This codes for CASSPLVRRPYNEQFF.

A remark on this clonotype: The junction and the germline gene differ at one end; a read error may be behind it. The chain joins TRBV7-9 to TRBJ2-1; 13 bases are shared with TRBD2. This CDR3 region has 16 residues. The germline V gene has CDR1 SEHNR and CDR2 FQNEAQ (reference sequence). The chain's CDR3 is CASSYLMGLAGYEQLF. The CDR3 nucleotides read TGTGCCAGCAGCTACTTGATGGGACTAGCGGGATATGAGCAGTTATTC.